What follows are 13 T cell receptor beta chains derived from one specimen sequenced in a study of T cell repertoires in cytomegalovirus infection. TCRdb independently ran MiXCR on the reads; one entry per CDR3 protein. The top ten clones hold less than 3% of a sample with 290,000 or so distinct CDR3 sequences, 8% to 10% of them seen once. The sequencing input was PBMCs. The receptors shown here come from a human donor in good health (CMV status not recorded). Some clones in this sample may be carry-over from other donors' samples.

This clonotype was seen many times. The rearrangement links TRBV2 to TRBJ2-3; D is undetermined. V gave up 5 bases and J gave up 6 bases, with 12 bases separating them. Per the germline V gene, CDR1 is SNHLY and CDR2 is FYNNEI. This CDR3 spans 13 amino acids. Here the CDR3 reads CASSRDPRDTQYF. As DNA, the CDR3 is TGTGCCAGCAGTCGCGACCCGCGGGATACGCAGTATTTT.

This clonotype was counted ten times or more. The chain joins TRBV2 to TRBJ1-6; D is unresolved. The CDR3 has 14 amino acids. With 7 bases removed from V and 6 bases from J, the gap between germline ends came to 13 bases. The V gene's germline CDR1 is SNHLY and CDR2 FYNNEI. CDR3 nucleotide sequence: TGTGCCAGCAAGGCGGGCGCGGTTAATTCACCCCTCCACTTT. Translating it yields CASKAGAVNSPLHF.

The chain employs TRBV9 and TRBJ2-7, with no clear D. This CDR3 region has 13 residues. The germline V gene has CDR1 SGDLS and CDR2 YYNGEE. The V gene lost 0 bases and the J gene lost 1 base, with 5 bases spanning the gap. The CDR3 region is CASSVDISYEQYF. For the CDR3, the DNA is TGTGCCAGCAGCGTAGACATTTCCTACGAGCAGTACTTC.

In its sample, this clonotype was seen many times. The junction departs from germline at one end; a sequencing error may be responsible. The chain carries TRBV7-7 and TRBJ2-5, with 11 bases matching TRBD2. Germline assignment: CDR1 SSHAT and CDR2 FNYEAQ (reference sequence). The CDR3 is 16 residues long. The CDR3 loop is CASSPPFSGGAETQYF. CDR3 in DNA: TGTGCTAGCAGCCCCCCTTTTAGCGGGGGGGCTGAGACCCAGTACTTC. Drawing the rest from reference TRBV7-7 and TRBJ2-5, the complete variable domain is GAGVSQSPRYKVTKRGQDVTLRCDPISSHATLYWYQQALGQGPEFLTYFNYEAQPDKSGLPSDRFSAERPEGSISTLTIQRTEQRDSAMYRCASSPPFSGGAETQYFGPGTRLLVL.

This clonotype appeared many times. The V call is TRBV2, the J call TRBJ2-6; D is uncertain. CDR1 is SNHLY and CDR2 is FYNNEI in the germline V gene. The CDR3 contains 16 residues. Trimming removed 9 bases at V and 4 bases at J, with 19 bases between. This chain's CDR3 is CARLSPRPPGANVLTF. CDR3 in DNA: TGTGCCAGGCTCTCCCCAAGGCCACCGGGGGCCAACGTCCTGACTTTC.

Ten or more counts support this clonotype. The CDR3, as DNA: TGCAGCGTTATCGTTGTTGGACGGATGAACACTGAAGCTTTCTTT. It yields the protein CSVIVVGRMNTEAFF. The rearrangement joins TRBV29-1 to TRBJ1-1; D remains ambiguous. Trimming removed 5 bases at V and 0 bases at J, with 16 bases between. The V gene's germline CDR1 is SQVTM and CDR2 ANQGSEA. The CDR3 contains 15 residues.

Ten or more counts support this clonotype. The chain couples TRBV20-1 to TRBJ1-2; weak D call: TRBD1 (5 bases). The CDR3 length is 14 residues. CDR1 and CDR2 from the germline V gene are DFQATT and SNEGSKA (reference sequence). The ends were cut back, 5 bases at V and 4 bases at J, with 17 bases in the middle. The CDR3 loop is CSASGAGSAYGYTF. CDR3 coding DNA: TGCAGTGCTTCTGGGGCAGGGTCGGCCTATGGCTACACCTTC.

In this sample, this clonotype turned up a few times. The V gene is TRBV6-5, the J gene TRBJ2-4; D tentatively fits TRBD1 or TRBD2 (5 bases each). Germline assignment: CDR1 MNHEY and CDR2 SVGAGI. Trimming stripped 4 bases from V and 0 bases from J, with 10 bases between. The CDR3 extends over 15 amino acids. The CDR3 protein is CASSSPGTAKNIQYF. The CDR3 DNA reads TGTGCCAGCAGTTCTCCCGGGACAGCCAAAAACATTCAGTACTTC.

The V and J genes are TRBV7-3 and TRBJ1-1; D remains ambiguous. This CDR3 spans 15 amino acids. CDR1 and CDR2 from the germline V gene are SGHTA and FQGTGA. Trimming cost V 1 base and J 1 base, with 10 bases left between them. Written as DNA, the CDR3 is TGTGCCAGCAGCTTAAGGGCAGGAGCGAACACTGAAGCTTTCTTT. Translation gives CASSLRAGANTEAFF.

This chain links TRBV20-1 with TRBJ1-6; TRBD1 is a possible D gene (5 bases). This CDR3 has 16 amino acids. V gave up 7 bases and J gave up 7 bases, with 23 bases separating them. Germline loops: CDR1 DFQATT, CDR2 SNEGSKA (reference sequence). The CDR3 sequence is CSVGRDRRLKNSPLHF. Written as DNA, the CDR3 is TGCAGTGTCGGGAGGGACCGTCGCCTGAAGAATTCACCCCTCCACTTT.

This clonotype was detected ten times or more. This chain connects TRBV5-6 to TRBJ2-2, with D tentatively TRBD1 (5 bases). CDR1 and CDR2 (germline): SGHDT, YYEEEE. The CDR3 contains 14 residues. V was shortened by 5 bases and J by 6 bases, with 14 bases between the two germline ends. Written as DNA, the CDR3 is TGTGCCAGCAGGTTCCAGGGTCTGGCCGGGGAGCTGTTTTTT. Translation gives CASRFQGLAGELFF.

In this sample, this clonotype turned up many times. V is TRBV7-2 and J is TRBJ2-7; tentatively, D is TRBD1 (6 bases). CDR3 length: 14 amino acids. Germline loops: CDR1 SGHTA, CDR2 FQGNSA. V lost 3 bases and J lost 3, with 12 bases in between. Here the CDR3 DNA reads TGTGCCAGCAGCTTGTCGGACAGCATCTACGAGCAGTACTTC. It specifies CASSLSDSIYEQYF.

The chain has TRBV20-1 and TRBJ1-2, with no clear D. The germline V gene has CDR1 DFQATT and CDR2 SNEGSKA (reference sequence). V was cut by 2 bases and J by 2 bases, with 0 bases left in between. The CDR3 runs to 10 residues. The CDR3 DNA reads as TGCAGTGCTAGAAACTATGGCTACACCTTC. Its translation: CSARNYGYTF.